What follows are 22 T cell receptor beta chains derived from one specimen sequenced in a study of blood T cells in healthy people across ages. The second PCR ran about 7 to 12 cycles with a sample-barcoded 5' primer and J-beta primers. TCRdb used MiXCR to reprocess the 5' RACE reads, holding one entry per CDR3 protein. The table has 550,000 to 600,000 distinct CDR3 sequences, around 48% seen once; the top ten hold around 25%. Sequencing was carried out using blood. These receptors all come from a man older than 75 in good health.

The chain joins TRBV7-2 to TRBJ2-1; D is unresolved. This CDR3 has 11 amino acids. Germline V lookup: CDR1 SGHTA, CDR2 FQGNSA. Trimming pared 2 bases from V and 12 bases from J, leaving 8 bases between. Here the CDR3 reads CASSLRLGQFF. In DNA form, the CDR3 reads TGTGCCAGCAGCTTAAGGTTGGGGCAGTTCTTC.

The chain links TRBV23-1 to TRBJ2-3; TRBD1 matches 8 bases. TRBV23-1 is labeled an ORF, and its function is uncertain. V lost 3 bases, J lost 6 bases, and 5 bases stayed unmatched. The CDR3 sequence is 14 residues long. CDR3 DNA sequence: TGCGCCAGCAGTCATCGGACAGGGCCGGATACGCAGTATTTT. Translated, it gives CASSHRTGPDTQYF.

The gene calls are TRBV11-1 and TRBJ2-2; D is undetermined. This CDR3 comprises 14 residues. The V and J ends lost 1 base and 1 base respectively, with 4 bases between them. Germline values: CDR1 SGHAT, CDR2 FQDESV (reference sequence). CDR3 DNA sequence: TGTGCCAGCAGCTTAGACAGGAACACCGGGGAGCTGTTTTTT. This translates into CASSLDRNTGELFF. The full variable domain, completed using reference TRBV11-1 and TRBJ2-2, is EAEVAQSPRYKITEKSQAVAFWCDPISGHATLYWYRQILGQGPELLVQFQDESVVDDSQLPKDRFSAERLKGVDSTLKIQPAELGDSAMYLCASSLDRNTGELFFGEGSRLTVL.

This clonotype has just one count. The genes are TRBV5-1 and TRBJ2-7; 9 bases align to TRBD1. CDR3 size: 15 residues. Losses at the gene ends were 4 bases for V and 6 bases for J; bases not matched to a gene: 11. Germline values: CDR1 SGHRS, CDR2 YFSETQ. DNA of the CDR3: TGCGCCAGCAGCAAATCACCGGGACAGGGAGGCGAGCAGTACTTC. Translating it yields CASSKSPGQGGEQYF.

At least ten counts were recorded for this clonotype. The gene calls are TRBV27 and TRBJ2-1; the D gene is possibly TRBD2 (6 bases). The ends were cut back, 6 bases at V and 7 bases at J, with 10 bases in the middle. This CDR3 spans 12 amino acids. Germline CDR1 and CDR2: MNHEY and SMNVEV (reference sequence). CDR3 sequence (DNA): TGTGCCAGCAGCCGGAGCGGGAATGAGCAGTTCTTC. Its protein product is CASSRSGNEQFF.

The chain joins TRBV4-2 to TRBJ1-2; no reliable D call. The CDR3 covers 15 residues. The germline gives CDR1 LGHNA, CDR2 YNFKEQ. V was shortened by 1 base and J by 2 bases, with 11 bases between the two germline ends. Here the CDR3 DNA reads TGTGCCAGCAGCCAAGTTCCCGACGACAACTATGGCTACACCTTC. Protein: CASSQVPDDNYGYTF.

CDR3 nucleotide sequence: TGCGCCAGCAGCTTGGTATTCGGGGAATTGATCTACAATGAGCAGTTCTTC. Amino acid sequence: CASSLVFGELIYNEQFF. The chain has TRBV5-1 and TRBJ2-1; tentatively, D is TRBD2 (5 bases). The CDR3 has 17 amino acids. CDR1 SGHRS and CDR2 YFSETQ come from the germline V gene. Between the trimmed V and J ends, which lost 0 bases and 3 bases, there was a span of 16 bases.

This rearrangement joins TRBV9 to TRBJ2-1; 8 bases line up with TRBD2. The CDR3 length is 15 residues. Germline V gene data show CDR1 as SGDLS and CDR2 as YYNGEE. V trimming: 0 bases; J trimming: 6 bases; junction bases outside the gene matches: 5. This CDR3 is CASSVEAGAFNEQFF. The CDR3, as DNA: TGTGCCAGCAGCGTAGAAGCGGGAGCGTTCAATGAGCAGTTCTTC.

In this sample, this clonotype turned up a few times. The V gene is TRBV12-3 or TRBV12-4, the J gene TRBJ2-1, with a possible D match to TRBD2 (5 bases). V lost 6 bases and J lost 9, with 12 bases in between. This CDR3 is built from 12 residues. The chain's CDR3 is CASRRAAGEQFF. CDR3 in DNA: TGTGCCAGCAGACGAGCCGCGGGTGAGCAGTTCTTC.

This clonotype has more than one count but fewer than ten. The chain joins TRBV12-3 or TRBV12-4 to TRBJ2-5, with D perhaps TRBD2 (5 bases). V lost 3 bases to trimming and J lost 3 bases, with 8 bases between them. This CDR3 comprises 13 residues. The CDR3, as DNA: TGTGCCAGCAGTTTCCGGGGAAAAGAGACCCAGTACTTC. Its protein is CASSFRGKETQYF.

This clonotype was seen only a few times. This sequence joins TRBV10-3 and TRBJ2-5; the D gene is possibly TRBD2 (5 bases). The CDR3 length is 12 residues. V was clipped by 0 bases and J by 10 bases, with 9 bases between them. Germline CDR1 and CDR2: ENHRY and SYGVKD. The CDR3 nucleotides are TGTGCCATCAGTGAGTCGAAAAGCGGCCAGTACTTC. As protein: CAISESKSGQYF.

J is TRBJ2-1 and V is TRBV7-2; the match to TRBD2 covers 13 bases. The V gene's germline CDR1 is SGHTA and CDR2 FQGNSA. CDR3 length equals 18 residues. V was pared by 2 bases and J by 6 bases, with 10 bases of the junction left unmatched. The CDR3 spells CASSLNRGRLAGGNEQFF. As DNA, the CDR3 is TGTGCCAGCAGCTTAAACAGGGGAAGACTAGCGGGAGGCAATGAGCAGTTCTTC.

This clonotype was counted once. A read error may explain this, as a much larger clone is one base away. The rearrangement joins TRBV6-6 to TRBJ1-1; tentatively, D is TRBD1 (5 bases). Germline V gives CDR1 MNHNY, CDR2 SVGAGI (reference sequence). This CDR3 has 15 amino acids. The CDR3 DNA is TGTGCCGGCAGTTCCCCGGGACGGCAGAACACTGAAGCTTTCTTT. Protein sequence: CAGSSPGRQNTEAFF.

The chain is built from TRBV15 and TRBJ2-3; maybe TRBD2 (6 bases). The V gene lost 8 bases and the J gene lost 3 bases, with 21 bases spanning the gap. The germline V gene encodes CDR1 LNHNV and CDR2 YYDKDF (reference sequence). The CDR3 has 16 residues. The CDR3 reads CATARERAVRTDTQYF. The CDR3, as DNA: TGTGCCACCGCTCGGGAGAGAGCAGTCAGGACAGATACGCAGTATTTT.

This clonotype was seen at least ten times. For the CDR3, the DNA is TGCAGTGCTAGAGATGTGGGTCAACTGAATCAGCCCCAGCATTTT. It specifies CSARDVGQLNQPQHF. The chain couples TRBV20-1 to TRBJ1-5; D remains ambiguous. Germline CDR1 is DFQATT and CDR2 is SNEGSKA (reference sequence). The V gene lost 0 bases and the J gene lost 4 bases, with 13 bases spanning the gap. The CDR3 length is 15 residues.

The CDR3 loop is CASSYSAGEQYF. The CDR3 bases are TGTGCCAGCAGTTACTCGGCTGGGGAGCAGTACTTC. The J gene is TRBJ2-1, the V gene TRBV6-2 or TRBV6-3; D is ambiguous. The better agreement between TRBJ2-7 and the DNA end casts doubt on the J call. CDR1 and CDR2 (germline): MNHEY, SVGEGT. The CDR3 consists of 12 residues.

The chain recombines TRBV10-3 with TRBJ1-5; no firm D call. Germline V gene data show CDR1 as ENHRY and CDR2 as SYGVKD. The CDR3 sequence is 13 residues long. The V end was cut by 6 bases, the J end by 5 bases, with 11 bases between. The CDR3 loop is CAIRPGSDQPQHF. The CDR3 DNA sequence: TGTGCCATCAGGCCGGGGTCAGATCAGCCCCAGCATTTT.

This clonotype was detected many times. The CDR3: CASSYSTGNYEQYF. CDR3 bases: TGTGCCAGCAGTTACTCGACAGGGAACTACGAGCAGTACTTC. The chain carries TRBV6-6 and TRBJ2-7; 7 bases agree with TRBD1. CDR1 and CDR2 (germline): MNHNY, SVGAGI (reference sequence). The trim removed 0 bases at V and 3 bases at J, leaving 2 bases unmatched. The CDR3 loop spans 14 amino acids.

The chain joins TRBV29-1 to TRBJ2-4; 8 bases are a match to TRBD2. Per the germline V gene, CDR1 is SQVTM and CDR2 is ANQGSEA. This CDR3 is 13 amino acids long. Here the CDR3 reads CSAGGGVRNIQYF. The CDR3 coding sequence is TGCAGTGCGGGGGGAGGGGTTCGAAACATTCAGTACTTC. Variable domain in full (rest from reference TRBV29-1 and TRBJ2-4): SAVISQKPSRDICQRGTSLTIQCQVDSQVTMMFWYRQQPGQSLTLIATANQGSEATYESGFVIDKFPISRPNLTFSTLTVSNMSPEDSSIYLCSAGGGVRNIQYFGAGTRLSVL.

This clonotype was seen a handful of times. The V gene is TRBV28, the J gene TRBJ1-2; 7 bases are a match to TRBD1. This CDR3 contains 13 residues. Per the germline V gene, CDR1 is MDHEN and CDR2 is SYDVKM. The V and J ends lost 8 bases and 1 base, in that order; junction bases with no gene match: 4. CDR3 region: CASLTGNNYGYTF. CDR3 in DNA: TGTGCCAGCCTGACAGGGAATAACTATGGCTACACCTTC.

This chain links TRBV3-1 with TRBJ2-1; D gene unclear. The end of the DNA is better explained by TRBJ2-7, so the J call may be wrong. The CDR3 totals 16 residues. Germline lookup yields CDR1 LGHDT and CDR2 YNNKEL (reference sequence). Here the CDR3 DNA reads TGTGCCAGCAGCCAAGTAACGGGTTTTGAGTCGGACGAGCAGTACTTC. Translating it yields CASSQVTGFESDEQYF.

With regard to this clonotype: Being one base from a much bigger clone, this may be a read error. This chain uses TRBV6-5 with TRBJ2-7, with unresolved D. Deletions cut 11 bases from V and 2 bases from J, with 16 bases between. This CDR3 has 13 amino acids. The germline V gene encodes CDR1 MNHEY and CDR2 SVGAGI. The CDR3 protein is CAGLDPRTYEQYF. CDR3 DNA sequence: TGTGCCGGCCTGGATCCCAGGACCTACGAGCAGTACTTC.